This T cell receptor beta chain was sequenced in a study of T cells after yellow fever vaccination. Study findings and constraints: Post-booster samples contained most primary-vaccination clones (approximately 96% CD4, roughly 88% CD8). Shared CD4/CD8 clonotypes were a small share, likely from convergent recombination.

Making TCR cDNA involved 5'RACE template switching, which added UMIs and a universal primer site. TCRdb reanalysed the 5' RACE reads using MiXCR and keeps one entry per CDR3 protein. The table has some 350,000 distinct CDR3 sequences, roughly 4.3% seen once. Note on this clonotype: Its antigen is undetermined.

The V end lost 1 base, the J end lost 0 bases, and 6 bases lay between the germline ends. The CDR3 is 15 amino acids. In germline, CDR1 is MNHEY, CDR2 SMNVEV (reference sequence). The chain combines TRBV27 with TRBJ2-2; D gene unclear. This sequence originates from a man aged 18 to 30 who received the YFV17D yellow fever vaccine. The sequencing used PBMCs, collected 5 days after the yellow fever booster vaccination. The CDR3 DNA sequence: TGTGCCAGCAGTTTATATGGAGCGAACACCGGGGAGCTGTTTTTT. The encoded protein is CASSLYGANTGELFF.